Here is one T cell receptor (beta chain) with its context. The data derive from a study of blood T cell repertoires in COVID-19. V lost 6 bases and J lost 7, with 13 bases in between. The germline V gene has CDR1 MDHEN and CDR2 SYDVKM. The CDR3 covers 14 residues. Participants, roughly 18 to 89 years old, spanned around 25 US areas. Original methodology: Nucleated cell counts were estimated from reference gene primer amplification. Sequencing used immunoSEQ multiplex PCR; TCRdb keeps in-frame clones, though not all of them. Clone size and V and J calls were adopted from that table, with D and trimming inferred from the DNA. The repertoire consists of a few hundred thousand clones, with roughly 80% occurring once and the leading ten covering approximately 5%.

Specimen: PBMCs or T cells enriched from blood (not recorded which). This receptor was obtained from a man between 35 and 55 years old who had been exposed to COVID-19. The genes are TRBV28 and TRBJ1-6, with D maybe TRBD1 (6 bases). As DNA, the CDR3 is TGTGCCAGCAGCCGAGGGGGAGCCAATTCACCCCTCCACTTT. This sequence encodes CASSRGGANSPLHF.